This entry features one TCR delta chain sequence. What it binds is unknown. Sequences come from RNA converted to cDNA by reverse transcription. CDR3 amplicons came from multiplex PCR with pooled V-gene forward and constant-region reverse primers. TCRdb re-identified clones in the multiplex PCR reads via CATT. The sample shows 21,000 or so delta-chain clones, around 7.9% of them seen only once. This sample is drawn from a study of Vδ1+ human thymocytes. Broader study findings: Thymic TRG and TRD repertoires appeared highly polyclonal, with Gaussian CDR3 length distributions. Despite high sort purity, 20% to 25% of thymic T cell receptor delta sequences were Vdelta2. Many TRG clonotypes were shared between donors; TRD repertoires were essentially private.

Germline V CDR1 and CDR2: TSWWSYY, QGS. V shed 4 bases, J shed 0 bases, and the junction held 22 bases outside the gene matches. The CDR3 contains 22 residues. The chain employs TRDV1 and TRDJ1, with 11 positions matching TRDD3. This clonotype was obtained from a child under three years old who had congenital heart surgery. What was sequenced was Vdelta1+ gamma-delta thymocytes from the thymus. Subset denoted: FACS-sorted CD3+ TCRalphabeta- TCRVdelta1+ TCRVdelta2- thymocytes. CDR3 DNA sequence: TGTGCTCTTGGGGGATCCCGGAGGCCCTACTGGGGGATAACGGGTTACACCGATAAACTCATCTTT. It yields the protein CALGGSRRPYWGITGYTDKLIF.